The 21 T cell receptor beta chains given below trace back to one sample, sequenced in a study of cytomegalovirus exposure and HLA in healthy donors listed by TCRdb under 2017. Library creation used the immunoSEQ multiplex PCR assay. TCRdb re-hosts the immuneACCESS table, in-frame sequences only. Its copies lack some clones; in the studies checked, an unresolved V gene accounts for under half of them, and the cause for the rest is not known. In this sample the table shows about 120,000 clones, roughly 89% of which occur a single time. Together, the top ten hold around 1.3% of the sample. The specimen sequenced was PBMCs. These receptors were collected from a young woman in good health and CMV-seronegative.

This clone was observed a single time. The chain employs TRBV5-1 and TRBJ2-3; D is ambiguous. Per the germline V gene, CDR1 is SGHRS and CDR2 is YFSETQ. The CDR3 totals 13 residues. V was cut by 4 bases and J by 4 bases, with 10 bases left in between. This CDR3 reads CASSLDSPDTQYF. As DNA, the CDR3 is TGCGCCAGCAGCCTCGATAGCCCAGATACGCAGTATTTT.

The chain employs TRBV2 and TRBJ1-5; D might be TRBD1 (6 bases). Trimming removed 9 bases from V and 6 bases from J, with 15 bases in between. The germline V gene has CDR1 SNHLY and CDR2 FYNNEI. This CDR3 spans 13 amino acids. Here the CDR3 reads CASKYREGQPQHF. DNA of the CDR3: TGTGCCAGTAAATACAGGGAAGGTCAGCCCCAGCATTTT.

This chain joins TRBV10-1 and TRBJ1-3, with D unresolved. The CDR3 extends over 16 amino acids. Trimming removed 2 bases from V and 0 bases from J, with 11 bases in between. Germline CDR1 and CDR2: WNHNN and SYGVQD (reference sequence). CDR3 sequence reads: CASSETRLSSGNTIYF. For the CDR3, the DNA is TGCGCCAGCAGTGAGACCCGGTTGAGCTCTGGAAACACCATATATTTT.

V and J are TRBV11-2 and TRBJ1-5; D is ambiguous. V was clipped by 6 bases and J by 4 bases, with 10 bases between them. The germline V gene encodes CDR1 SGHAT and CDR2 FQNNGV. The CDR3 is 13 amino acids. CDR3 loop: CASSRGFNQPQHF. CDR3 DNA: TGTGCCAGCAGTCGTGGCTTTAATCAGCCCCAGCATTTT.

This clone has a handful of counts. The genes are TRBV19 and TRBJ2-6, with D perhaps TRBD1 (5 bases). This CDR3 is built from 16 residues. Trimming took 1 base from V and 4 from J, leaving 11 bases between them. CDR1 and CDR2 from the germline V gene are LNHDA and SQIVND (reference sequence). DNA of the CDR3: TGTGCCAGTAGTATAGTCAGGACATCCGGGGCCAACGTCCTGACTTTC. Translated, it gives CASSIVRTSGANVLTF.

This rearrangement joins TRBV6-5 to TRBJ1-6; D is unclear. Germline-derived CDR1 and CDR2 are MNHEY and SVGAGI. CDR3 length: 15 residues. Trimming left V 4 bases short and J 0 bases short, with 7 bases between. The CDR3 region is CASSFWSSYNSPLHF. The CDR3 DNA is TGTGCCAGCAGTTTCTGGAGCTCCTATAATTCACCCCTCCACTTT.

The genes are TRBV7-8 and TRBJ1-3; D is undetermined. From germline, CDR1 is SGHVS and CDR2 FQNEAQ. The CDR3 consists of 18 residues. V lost 1 base and J lost 0, with 16 bases in between. CDR3 in amino acids: CASSLVRAGRDSGNTIYF. In DNA form, the CDR3 reads TGTGCCAGCAGCTTAGTTAGAGCAGGACGGGACTCTGGAAACACCATATATTTT.

V is TRBV5-1 and J is TRBJ1-2; D might be TRBD1 (6 bases). Trimming removed 4 bases from V and 2 bases from J, with 21 bases in between. The CDR3 sequence is 17 residues long. Germline V gives CDR1 SGHRS, CDR2 YFSETQ. DNA of the CDR3: TGCGCCAGCAGCCCCCTCGGTCGGGACACAAGAAACTATGGCTACACCTTC. This sequence encodes CASSPLGRDTRNYGYTF.

V and J are TRBV19 and TRBJ1-1, with no clear D. The V gene lost 3 bases and the J gene lost 2 bases, with 16 bases spanning the gap. Germline CDR1 LNHDA, CDR2 SQIVND (reference sequence). The CDR3 extends over 16 amino acids. The CDR3 coding sequence is TGTGCCAGTAGTATGATGATTGCCCGGGGAAACACTGAAGCTTTCTTT. It translates to CASSMMIARGNTEAFF.

The chain carries TRBV5-1 and TRBJ2-5; D is possibly TRBD1 (6 bases). The CDR3 length is 14 residues. From germline, CDR1 is SGHRS and CDR2 YFSETQ. Trimming took off 0 bases at V and 5 bases at J, with 11 bases between the two ends. CDR3 amino acids: CASSLDRAWETQYF. Here the CDR3 DNA reads TGCGCCAGCAGCTTGGACAGGGCATGGGAGACCCAGTACTTC.

The chain employs TRBV11-2 and TRBJ2-7, with a possible D match to TRBD1 (6 bases). Germline V gene sequence: CDR1 SGHAT, CDR2 FQNNGV. The CDR3 is 15 amino acids. V lost 1 base, J lost 5 bases, and 15 bases lay in between. CDR3 protein: CASSLVSQGIHEQYF. DNA of the CDR3: TGTGCCAGCAGCTTAGTATCTCAGGGGATCCACGAGCAGTACTTC.

The rearrangement uses TRBV9 and TRBJ1-5, with TRBD1 identical over 9 bases. This CDR3 is built from 15 residues. In germline, CDR1 is SGDLS, CDR2 YYNGEE. V shed 3 bases and J 4 bases; nucleotides not matched to a gene: 5. The CDR3 is CASSATGGINQPQHF. The DNA for the CDR3 is TGTGCCAGCAGCGCGACAGGGGGGATTAATCAGCCCCAGCATTTT.

On this clone: Other DNA sequences in this specimen translate into the identical CDR3. The CDR3 protein is CASSVREETQYF. The CDR3 DNA is TGTGCCAGCAGTGTGCGGGAGGAGACCCAGTACTTC. This chain uses TRBV2 with TRBJ2-5; 7 bases are a match to TRBD2. CDR1 SNHLY and CDR2 FYNNEI come from the germline V gene. V trimming: 4 bases; J trimming: 5 bases; junction bases outside the gene matches: 1. The CDR3 runs 12 residues.

The V call is TRBV18, the J call TRBJ2-7, with D perhaps TRBD2 (6 bases). V lost 8 bases, J lost 0 bases, and 17 bases lay in between. Germline V lookup: CDR1 KGHSH, CDR2 LQKENI. The CDR3 has 15 amino acids. DNA of the CDR3: TGTGCCAGCCGGCAGCGGGTTGGGAGCTCCTACGAGCAGTACTTC. As protein: CASRQRVGSSYEQYF.

This clone was seen just once. This chain links TRBV29-1 with TRBJ1-4; D ambiguous. CDR1 is SQVTM and CDR2 is ANQGSEA in the germline V gene. The CDR3 is 12 amino acids. Between the trimmed V and J ends, which lost 7 bases and 7 bases, there was a span of 13 bases. CDR3 protein: CSARAGSEKLFF. The CDR3 bases are TGCAGCGCAAGGGCGGGGAGTGAAAAACTGTTTTTT.

The rearrangement links TRBV5-1 to TRBJ2-1, with a possible D match to TRBD1 (5 bases). Germline V CDR1 and CDR2: SGHRS, YFSETQ. This CDR3 comprises 16 residues. Trimming pared 3 bases from V and 0 bases from J, leaving 13 bases between. CDR3 in DNA: TGCGCCAGCAGCTCACTCCAGGGAAGCTCCTACAATGAGCAGTTCTTC. Translated, it gives CASSSLQGSSYNEQFF.

V usage is TRBV7-8 and J usage is TRBJ1-1; possibly TRBD1 for D (6 bases). The CDR3 is 15 residues long. Trimming removed 3 bases at V and 1 base at J, with 12 bases between. Per germline, CDR1 SGHVS and CDR2 FQNEAQ. The CDR3 sequence is CASSFLRGKNTEAFF. CDR3 coding DNA: TGTGCCAGCAGCTTTCTCAGGGGCAAGAACACTGAAGCTTTCTTT. Full variable domain (rest looked up from reference TRBV7-8 and TRBJ1-1): GAGVSQSPRYKVAKRGQDVALRCDPISGHVSLFWYQQALGQGPEFLTYFQNEAQLDKSGLPSDRFFAERPEGSVSTLKIQRTQQEDSAVYLCASSFLRGKNTEAFFGQGTRLTVV.

The chain joins TRBV29-1 to TRBJ1-5; the match to TRBD1 covers 7 bases. The CDR3 consists of 12 residues. V lost 8 bases, J lost 5 bases, and 6 bases stayed unmatched. Germline values: CDR1 SQVTM, CDR2 ANQGSEA. CDR3 bases: TGCAGCCAAGACAGGGTTGATCAGCCCCAGCATTTT. Its translation is CSQDRVDQPQHF.

About this clone itself: A junction boundary mismatches the germline segment, possibly from a read error. The genes are TRBV29-1 and TRBJ2-5, with D uncertain. CDR3 length: 10 residues. Germline assignment: CDR1 SQVTM and CDR2 ANQGSEA. The CDR3 sequence is CSVVTPFLNF. DNA for the CDR3: TGCAGCGTTGTGACACCATTTTTGAACTTC.

This chain joins TRBV14 and TRBJ1-2, with 8 bases that match TRBD1. CDR3 size: 14 residues. Germline CDR1 SGHDN, CDR2 FVKESK. Trimming cost V 0 bases and J 9 bases; bases outside gene matches: 6. The CDR3 is CASSQDGRTGSYTF. The CDR3 DNA sequence: TGTGCCAGCAGCCAAGATGGCAGGACAGGGAGCTACACCTTC.

Details on this clone: One end of the junction does not line up with germline, which may come from a read error. The chain combines TRBV7-7 with TRBJ2-1; perhaps TRBD2 as D (7 bases). The CDR3 runs to 18 residues. CDR1 and CDR2 from the germline V gene are SSHAT and FNYEAQ (reference sequence). CDR3 bases: TGTGCTAGCAGGGTCGCGGGGGCCCTCAATAGCTCCTACAATGAGCAGTTCTTC. It yields the protein CASRVAGALNSSYNEQFF. The variable domain in full, completed from reference TRBV7-7 and TRBJ2-1, reads GAGVSQSPRYKVTKRGQDVTLRCDPISSHATLYWYQQALGQGPEFLTYFNYEAQPDKSGLPSDRFSAERPEGSISTLTIQRTEQRDSAMYRCASRVAGALNSSYNEQFFGPGTRLTVL.